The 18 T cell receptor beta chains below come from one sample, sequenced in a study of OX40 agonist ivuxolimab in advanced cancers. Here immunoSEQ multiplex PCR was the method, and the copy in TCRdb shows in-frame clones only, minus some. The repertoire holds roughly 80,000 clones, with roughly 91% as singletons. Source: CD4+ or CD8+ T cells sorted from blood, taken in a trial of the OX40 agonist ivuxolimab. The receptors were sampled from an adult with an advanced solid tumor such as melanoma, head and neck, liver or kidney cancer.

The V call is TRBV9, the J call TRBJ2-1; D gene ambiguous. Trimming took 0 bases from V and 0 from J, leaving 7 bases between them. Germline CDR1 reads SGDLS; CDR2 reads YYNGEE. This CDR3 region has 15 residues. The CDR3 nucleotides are TGTGCCAGCAGCGTAGACCTCCTCTCCTACAATGAGCAGTTCTTC. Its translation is CASSVDLLSYNEQFF.

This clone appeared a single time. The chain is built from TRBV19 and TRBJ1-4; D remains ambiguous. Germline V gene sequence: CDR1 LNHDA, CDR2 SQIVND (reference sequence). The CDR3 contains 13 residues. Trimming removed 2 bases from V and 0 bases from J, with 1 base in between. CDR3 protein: CASSIPTNEKLFF. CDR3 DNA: TGTGCCAGTAGTATACCAACTAATGAAAAACTGTTTTTT.

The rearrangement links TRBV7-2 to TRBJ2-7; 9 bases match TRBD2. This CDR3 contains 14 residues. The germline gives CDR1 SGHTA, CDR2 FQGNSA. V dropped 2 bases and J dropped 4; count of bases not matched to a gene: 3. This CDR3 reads CASSLTSGSYEQYF. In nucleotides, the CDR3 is TGTGCCAGCAGCTTAACTAGCGGGTCATACGAGCAGTACTTC.

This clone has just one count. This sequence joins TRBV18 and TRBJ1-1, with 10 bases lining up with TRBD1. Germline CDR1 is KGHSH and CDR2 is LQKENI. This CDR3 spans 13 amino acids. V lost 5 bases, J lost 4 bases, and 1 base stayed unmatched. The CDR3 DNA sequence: TGTGCCAGCTCAGGGACAGGGGCCACTGAAGCTTTCTTT. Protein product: CASSGTGATEAFF.

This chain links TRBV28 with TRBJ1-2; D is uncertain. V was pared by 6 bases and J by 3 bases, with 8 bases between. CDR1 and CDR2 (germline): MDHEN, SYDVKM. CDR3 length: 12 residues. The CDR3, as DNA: TGTGCCAGCAGCCGGGAGGACTATGGCTACACCTTC. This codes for CASSREDYGYTF.

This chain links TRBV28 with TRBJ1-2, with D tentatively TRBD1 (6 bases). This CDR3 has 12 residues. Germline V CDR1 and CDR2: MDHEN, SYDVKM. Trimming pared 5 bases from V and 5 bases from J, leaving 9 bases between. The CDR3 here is CASSTGFYGYTF. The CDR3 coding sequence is TGTGCCAGCAGTACAGGGTTTTATGGCTACACCTTC.

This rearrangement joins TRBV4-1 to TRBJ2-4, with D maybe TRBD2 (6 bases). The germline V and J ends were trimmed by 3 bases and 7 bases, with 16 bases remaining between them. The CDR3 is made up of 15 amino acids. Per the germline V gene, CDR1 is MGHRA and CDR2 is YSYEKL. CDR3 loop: CASSQASGESNIQYF. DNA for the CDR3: TGCGCCAGCAGCCAGGCCTCGGGGGAGTCGAACATTCAGTACTTC.

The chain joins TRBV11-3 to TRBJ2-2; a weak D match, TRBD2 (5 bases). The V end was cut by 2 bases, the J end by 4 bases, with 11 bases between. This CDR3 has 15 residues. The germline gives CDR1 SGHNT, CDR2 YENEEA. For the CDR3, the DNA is TGTGCCAGCAGCTTAACCGGGGTGGCCACCGGGGAGCTGTTTTTT. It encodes CASSLTGVATGELFF.

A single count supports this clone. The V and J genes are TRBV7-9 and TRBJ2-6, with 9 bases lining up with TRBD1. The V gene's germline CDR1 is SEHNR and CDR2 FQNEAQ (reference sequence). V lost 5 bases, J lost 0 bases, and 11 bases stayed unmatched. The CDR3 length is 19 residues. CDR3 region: CASSPSSGTGYSGANVLTF. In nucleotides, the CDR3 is TGTGCCAGCAGCCCTTCATCCGGGACAGGGTACTCTGGGGCCAACGTCCTGACTTTC.

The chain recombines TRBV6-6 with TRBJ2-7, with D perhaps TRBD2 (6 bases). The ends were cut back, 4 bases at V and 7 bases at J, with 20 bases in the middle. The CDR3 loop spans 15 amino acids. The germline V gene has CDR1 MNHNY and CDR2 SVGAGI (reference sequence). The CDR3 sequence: CASSFPRGGAKEQYF. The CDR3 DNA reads TGTGCCAGCAGTTTCCCGAGGGGCGGGGCGAAAGAGCAGTACTTC.

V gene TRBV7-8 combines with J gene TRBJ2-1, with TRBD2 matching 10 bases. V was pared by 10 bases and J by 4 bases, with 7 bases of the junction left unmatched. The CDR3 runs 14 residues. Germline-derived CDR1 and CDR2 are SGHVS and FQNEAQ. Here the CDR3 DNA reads TGTGCCACCCAACTAGCGGGGATTTACAATGAGCAGTTCTTC. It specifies CATQLAGIYNEQFF. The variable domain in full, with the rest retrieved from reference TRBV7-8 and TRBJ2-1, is GAGVSQSPRYKVAKRGQDVALRCDPISGHVSLFWYQQALGQGPEFLTYFQNEAQLDKSGLPSDRFFAERPEGSVSTLKIQRTQQEDSAVYLCATQLAGIYNEQFFGPGTRLTVL.

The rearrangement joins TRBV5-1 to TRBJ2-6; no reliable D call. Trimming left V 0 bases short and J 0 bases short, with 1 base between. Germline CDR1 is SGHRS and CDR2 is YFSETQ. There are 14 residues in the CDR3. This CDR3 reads CASSLGSGANVLTF. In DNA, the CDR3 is TGCGCCAGCAGCTTGGGCTCTGGGGCCAACGTCCTGACTTTC.

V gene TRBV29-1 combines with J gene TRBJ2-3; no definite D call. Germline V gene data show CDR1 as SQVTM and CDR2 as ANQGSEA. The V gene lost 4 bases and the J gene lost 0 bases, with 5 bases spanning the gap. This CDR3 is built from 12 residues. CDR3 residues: CSVAQSTDTQYF. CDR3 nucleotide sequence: TGCAGCGTTGCACAGAGCACAGATACGCAGTATTTT.

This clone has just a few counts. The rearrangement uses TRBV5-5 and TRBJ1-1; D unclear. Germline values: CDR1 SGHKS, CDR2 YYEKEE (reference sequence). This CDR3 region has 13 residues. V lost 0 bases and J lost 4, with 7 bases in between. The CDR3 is CASSLAKGTEAFF. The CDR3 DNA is TGTGCCAGCAGCTTGGCTAAGGGCACTGAAGCTTTCTTT.

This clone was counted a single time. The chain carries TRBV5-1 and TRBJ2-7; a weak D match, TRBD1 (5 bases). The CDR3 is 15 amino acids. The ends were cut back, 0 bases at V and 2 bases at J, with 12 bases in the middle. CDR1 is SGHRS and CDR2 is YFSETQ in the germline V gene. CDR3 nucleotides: TGCGCCAGCAGCTTGGAAGCAGGGTTGACCTACGAGCAGTACTTC. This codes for CASSLEAGLTYEQYF.

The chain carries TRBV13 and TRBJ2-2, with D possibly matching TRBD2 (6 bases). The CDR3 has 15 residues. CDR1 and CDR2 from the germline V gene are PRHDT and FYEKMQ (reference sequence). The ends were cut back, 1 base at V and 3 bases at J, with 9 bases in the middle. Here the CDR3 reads CASSLVPGDTGELFF. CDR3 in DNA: TGTGCCAGCAGCTTAGTACCGGGGGACACCGGGGAGCTGTTTTTT.

Here the CDR3 reads CASSQVEAGGRQETQYF. The DNA for the CDR3 is TGTGCCAGCAGCCAAGTTGAAGCGGGGGGGCGCCAAGAGACCCAGTACTTC. V is TRBV4-2 and J is TRBJ2-5; 10 bases are shared with TRBD2. Looked up from germline, CDR1 is LGHNA and CDR2 is YNFKEQ. Germline trimming cut 1 base from V and 1 base from J; bases unmatched to any gene: 6. The CDR3 has 17 amino acids.

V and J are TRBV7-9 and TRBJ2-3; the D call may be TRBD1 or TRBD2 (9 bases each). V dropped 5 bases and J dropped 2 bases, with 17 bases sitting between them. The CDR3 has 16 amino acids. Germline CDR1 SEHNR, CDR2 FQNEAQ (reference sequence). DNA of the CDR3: TGTGCCAGCAGCCAGACAGGGGGACTAGCCACAGATACGCAGTATTTT. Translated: CASSQTGGLATDTQYF.